One TCR beta chain is described in this entry. The antigen is undetermined. Losses at the gene ends were 6 bases for V and 5 bases for J; bases not matched to a gene: 3. Germline CDR1 WNHNN, CDR2 SYGVQD (reference sequence). The CDR3 contains 13 residues. The data are from a study of siplizumab effects on memory and regulatory T cells. Measured with immunoSEQ multiplex PCR; TCRdb has only the in-frame clones, and not every one. The table shows around 100,000 clones, with 91% occurring only once. Regarding the study as a whole: Mappable CD4+ clones that were alloreactive averaged roughly 69% Treg-derived with siplizumab versus 25% to 30% in controls. In unstimulated cells, naive T cells appeared more diverse than memory T cells and seemed major alloresponse contributors. Among sequences traceable to unstimulated CD4+ memory cells, alloreactive ones were significantly reduced by siplizumab.

Sequenced input: CD4+ T cells sorted from blood. This clonotype was obtained from a human donor in good health. J is TRBJ2-2 and V is TRBV10-1, with 7 positions matching TRBD1. As DNA, the CDR3 is TGCGCCAGCAGCCCCAGGGGGACCGGGGAGCTGTTTTTT. This gives the protein CASSPRGTGELFF.